This T cell receptor (beta chain) came from a study of technical replicates of blood from several donors. The CDR3 is 15 amino acids. With V trimmed by 5 bases and J by 2 bases, 7 bases remained unmatched. The germline gives CDR1 SGHNT, CDR2 YENEEA. TCRdb's table, derived via immunoSEQ multiplex PCR, lists solely in-frame clones and lacks some. The table has tens of thousands of clones, 85% to 95% seen once. The sample comprised T cells isolated from PBMCs. The V and J genes are TRBV11-3 and TRBJ2-5, with 8 bases aligning to TRBD2. This clonotype was sampled from a human donor in good health. This CDR3 is CASSLPPSGQETQYF. In nucleotides, the CDR3 is TGTGCCAGCAGCCTGCCCCCTAGCGGGCAAGAGACCCAGTACTTC.